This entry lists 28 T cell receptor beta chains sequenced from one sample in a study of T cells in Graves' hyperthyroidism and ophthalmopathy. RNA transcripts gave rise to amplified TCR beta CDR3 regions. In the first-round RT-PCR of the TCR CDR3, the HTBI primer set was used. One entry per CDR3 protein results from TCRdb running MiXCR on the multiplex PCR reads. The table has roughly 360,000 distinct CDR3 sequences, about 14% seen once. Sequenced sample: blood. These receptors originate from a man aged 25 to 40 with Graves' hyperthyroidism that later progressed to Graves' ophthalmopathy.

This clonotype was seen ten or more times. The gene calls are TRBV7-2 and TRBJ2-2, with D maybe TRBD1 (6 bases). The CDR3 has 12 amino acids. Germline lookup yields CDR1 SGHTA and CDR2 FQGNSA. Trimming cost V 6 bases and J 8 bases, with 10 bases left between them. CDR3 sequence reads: CASRGAWGELFF. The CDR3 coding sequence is TGTGCCAGCAGGGGGGCTTGGGGGGAGCTGTTTTTT.

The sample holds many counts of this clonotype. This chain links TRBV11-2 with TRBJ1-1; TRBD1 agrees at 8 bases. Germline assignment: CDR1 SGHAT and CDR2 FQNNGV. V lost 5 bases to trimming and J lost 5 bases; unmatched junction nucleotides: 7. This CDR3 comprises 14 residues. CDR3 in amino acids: CASSPTGGGTEAFF. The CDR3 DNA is TGTGCCAGCAGCCCCACAGGGGGAGGAACTGAAGCTTTCTTT.

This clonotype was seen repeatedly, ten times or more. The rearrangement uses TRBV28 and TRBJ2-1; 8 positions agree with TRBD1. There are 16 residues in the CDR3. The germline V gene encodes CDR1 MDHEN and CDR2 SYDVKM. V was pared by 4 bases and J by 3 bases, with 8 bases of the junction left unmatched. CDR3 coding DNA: TGTGCCAGCAGTTCGGGACAGGTTGGGCGCTACAATGAGCAGTTCTTC. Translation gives CASSSGQVGRYNEQFF.

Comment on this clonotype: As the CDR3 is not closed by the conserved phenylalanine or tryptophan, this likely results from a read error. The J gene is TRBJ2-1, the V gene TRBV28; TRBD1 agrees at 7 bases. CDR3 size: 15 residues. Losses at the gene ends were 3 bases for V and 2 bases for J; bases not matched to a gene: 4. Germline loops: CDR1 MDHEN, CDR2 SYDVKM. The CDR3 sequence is CASSFGQEPYNEQFL. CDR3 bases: TGTGCCAGCAGTTTTGGACAGGAACCCTACAATGAGCAGTTCCTC.

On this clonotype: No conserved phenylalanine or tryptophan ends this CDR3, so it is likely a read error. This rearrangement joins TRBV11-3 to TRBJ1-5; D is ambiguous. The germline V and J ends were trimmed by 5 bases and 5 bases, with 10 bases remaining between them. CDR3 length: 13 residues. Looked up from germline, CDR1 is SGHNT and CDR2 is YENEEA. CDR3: CASSSNRYQPQHL. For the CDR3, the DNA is TGTGCCAGCAGCAGTAACCGTTATCAGCCCCAGCATCTT.

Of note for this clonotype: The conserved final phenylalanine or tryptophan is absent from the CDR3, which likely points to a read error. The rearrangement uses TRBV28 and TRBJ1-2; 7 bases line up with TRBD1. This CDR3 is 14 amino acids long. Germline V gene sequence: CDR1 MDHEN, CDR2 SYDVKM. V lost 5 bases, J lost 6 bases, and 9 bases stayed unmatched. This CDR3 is CASSHRGRGDGYTL. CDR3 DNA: TGTGCCAGCAGTCACAGGGGACGGGGTGATGGCTACACCCTC.

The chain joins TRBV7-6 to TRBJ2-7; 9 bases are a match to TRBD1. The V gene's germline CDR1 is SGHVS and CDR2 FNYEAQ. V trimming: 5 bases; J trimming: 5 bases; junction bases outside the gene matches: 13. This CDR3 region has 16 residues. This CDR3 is CASSHPPGTGLNEQYF. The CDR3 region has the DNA TGTGCCAGCAGCCACCCCCCCGGGACAGGGTTAAACGAGCAGTACTTC.

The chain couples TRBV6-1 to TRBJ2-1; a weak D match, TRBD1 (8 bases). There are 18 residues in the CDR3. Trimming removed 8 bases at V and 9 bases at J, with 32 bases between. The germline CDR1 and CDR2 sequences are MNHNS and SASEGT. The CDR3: CASGDARGPGVRGGEQFF. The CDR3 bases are TGTGCCAGCGGGGACGCCAGGGGGCCGGGAGTTCGCGGGGGTGAGCAGTTCTTC.

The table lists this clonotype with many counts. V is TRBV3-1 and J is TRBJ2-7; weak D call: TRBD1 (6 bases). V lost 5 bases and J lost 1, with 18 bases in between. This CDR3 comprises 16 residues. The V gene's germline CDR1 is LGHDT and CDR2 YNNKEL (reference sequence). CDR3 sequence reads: CASSARGSLKSYEQYF. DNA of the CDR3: TGTGCCAGCAGCGCCAGGGGATCCCTCAAATCCTACGAGCAGTACTTC.

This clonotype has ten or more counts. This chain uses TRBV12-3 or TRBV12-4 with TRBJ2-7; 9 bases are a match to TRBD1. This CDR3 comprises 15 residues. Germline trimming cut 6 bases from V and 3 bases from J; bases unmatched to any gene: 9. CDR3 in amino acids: CASSQDRGILYEQYF. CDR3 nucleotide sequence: TGTGCCAGCAGCCAAGACAGGGGGATCCTCTACGAGCAGTACTTC.

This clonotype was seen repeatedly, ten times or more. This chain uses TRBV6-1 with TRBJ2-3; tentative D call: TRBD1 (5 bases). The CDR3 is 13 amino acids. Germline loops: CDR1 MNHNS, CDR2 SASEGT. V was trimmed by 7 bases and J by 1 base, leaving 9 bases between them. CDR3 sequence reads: CASIQGGTDTQYF. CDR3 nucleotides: TGTGCCAGCATCCAAGGGGGCACAGATACGCAGTATTTT.

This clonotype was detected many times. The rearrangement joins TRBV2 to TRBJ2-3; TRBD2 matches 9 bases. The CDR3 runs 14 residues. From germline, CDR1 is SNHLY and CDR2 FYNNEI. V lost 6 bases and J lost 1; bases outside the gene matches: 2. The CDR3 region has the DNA TGTGCCAGCAGAAAGCGGGGGGGCACAGATACGCAGTATTTT. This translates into CASRKRGGTDTQYF.

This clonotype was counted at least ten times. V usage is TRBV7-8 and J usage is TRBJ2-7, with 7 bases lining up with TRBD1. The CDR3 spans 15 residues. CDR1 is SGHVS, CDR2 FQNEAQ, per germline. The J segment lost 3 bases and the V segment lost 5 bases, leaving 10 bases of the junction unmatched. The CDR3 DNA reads TGTGCCAGCAGCCGAGGACAGGAAATTGACTACGAGCAGTACTTC. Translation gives CASSRGQEIDYEQYF.

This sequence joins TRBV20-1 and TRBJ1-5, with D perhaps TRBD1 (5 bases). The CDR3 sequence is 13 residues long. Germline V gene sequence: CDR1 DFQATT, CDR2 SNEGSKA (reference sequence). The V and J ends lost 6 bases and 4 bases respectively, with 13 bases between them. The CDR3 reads CSAEPGLNQPQHF. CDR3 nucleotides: TGCAGTGCCGAACCGGGGCTTAATCAGCCCCAGCATTTT.

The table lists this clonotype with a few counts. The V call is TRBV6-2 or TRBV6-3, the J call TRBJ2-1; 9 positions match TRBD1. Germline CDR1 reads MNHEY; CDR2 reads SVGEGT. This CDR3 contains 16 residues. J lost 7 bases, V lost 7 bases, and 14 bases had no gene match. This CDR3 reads CASTQGGTGLGNEQFF. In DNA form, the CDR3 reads TGTGCCAGCACTCAAGGGGGGACAGGGTTGGGGAATGAGCAGTTCTTC.

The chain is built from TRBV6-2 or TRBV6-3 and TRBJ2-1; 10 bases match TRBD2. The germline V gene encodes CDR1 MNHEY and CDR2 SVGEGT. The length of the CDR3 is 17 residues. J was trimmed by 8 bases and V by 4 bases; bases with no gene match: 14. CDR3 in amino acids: CASSSRGEASGGDEQFF. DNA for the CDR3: TGTGCCAGCAGTTCGCGTGGCGAGGCTAGCGGGGGAGATGAGCAGTTCTTC.

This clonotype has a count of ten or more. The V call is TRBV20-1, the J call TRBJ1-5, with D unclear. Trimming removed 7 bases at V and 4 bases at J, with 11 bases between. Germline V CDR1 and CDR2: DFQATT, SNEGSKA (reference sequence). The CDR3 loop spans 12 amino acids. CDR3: CSGRSLNQPQHF. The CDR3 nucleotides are TGCAGTGGCCGGAGCCTAAATCAGCCCCAGCATTTT.

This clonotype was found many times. The CDR3 bases are TGTGCCAGCAAACCCGGGGCTAGCGGGGGCACAGATACGCAGTATTTT. Encoded protein: CASKPGASGGTDTQYF. The chain employs TRBV11-3 and TRBJ2-3; TRBD2 matches at 9 bases. The germline gives CDR1 SGHNT, CDR2 YENEEA. The trim removed 7 bases at V and 1 base at J, leaving 9 bases unmatched. The CDR3 runs to 16 residues. Full variable domain (outside the CDR3, taken from reference TRBV11-3 and TRBJ2-3): EAGVVQSPRYKIIEKKQPVAFWCNPISGHNTLYWYLQNLGQGPELLIRYENEEAVDDSQLPKDRFSAERLKGVDSTLKIQPAELGDSAVYLCASKPGASGGTDTQYFGPGTRLTVL.

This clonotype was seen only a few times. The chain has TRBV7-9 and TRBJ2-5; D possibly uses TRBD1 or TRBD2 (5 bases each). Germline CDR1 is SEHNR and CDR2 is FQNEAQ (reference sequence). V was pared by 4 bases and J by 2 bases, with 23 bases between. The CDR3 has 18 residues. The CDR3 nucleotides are TGTGCCAGCAGCTCCCAAAAGGACCCCGGGACGTTACAAGAGACCCAGTACTTC. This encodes CASSSQKDPGTLQETQYF. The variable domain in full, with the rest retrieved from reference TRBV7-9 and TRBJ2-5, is DTGVSQNPRHKITKRGQNVTFRCDPISEHNRLYWYRQTLGQGPEFLTYFQNEAQLEKSRLLSDRFSAERPKGSFSTLEIQRTEQGDSAMYLCASSSQKDPGTLQETQYFGPGTRLLVL.

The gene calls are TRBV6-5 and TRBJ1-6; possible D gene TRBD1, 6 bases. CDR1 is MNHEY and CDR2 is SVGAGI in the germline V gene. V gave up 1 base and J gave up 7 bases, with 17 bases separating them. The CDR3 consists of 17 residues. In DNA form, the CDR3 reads TGTGCCAGCAGTTACTTACTTTCCGGGGGGGCCAATTCACCCCTCCACTTT. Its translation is CASSYLLSGGANSPLHF.

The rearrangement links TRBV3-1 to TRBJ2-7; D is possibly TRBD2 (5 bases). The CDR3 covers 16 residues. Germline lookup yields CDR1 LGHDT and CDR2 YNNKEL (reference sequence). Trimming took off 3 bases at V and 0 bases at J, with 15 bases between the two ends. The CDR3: CASSQTPWTDSYEQYF. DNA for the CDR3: TGTGCCAGCAGCCAGACCCCCTGGACTGACTCCTACGAGCAGTACTTC.

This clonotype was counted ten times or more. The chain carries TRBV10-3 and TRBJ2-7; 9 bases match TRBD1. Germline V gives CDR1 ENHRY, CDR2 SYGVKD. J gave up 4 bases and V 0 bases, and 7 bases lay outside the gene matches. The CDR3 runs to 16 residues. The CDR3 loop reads CAISESAGQGTYEQYF. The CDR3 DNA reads TGTGCCATCAGTGAGTCGGCGGGACAGGGTACATACGAGCAGTACTTC.

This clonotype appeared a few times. The CDR3 reads CRISGGLGETQYF. Here the CDR3 DNA reads TGCAGGATTAGTGGGGGATTGGGGGAGACCCAGTACTTC. This chain joins TRBV29-1 and TRBJ2-5, with D perhaps matching TRBD1 or TRBD2 (5 bases each). The CDR3 has 13 amino acids. Germline lookup yields CDR1 SQVTM and CDR2 ANQGSEA.

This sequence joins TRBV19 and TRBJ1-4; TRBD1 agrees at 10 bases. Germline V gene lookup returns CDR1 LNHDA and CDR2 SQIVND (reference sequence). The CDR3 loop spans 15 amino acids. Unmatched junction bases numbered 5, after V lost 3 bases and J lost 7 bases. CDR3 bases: TGTGCCAGTAGTATGCGACAGGGGGCGCGTGAAAAACTGTTTTTT. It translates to CASSMRQGAREKLFF.

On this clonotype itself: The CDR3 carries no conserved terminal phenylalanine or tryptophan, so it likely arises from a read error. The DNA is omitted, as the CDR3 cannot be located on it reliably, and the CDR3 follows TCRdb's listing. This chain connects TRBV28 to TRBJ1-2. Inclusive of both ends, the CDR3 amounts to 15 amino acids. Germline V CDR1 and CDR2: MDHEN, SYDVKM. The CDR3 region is CASSLPGLNPDGHTL.

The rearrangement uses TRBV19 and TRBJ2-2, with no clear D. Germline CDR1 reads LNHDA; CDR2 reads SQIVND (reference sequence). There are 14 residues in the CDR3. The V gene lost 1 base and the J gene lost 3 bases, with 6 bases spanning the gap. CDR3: CASSIVGYTGELFF. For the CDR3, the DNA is TGTGCCAGTAGTATAGTAGGTTACACCGGGGAGCTGTTTTTT.

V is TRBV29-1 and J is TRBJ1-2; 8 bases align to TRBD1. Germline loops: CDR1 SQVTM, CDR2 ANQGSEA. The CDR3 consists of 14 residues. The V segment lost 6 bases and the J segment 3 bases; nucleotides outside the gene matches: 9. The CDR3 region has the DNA TGCAGCGTGGATGTGGACAGGGCGGACTATGGCTACACCTTC. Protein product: CSVDVDRADYGYTF.

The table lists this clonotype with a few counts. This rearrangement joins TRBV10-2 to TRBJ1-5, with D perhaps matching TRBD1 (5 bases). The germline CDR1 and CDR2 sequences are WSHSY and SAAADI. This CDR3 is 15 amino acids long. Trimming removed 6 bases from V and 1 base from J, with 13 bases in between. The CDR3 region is CASRGGVASNQPQHF. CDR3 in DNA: TGCGCCAGCAGGGGGGGGGTGGCAAGCAATCAGCCCCAGCATTTT.